A selection of T cell receptor beta chains follows, all from one sample in a study of blood T cell repertoires in COVID-19. Profiled with immunoSEQ multiplex PCR; TCRdb holds only in-frame clones, not every one. The table records around 240,000 clones, roughly nine tenths of them present only once. The sample comprised PBMCs or T cells enriched from blood (not recorded which). These receptors were obtained from a human donor in a cohort exposed to, infected with or recovered from COVID-19 (not recorded which). The donor label of this sample is uncertain. The CDR3 runs from the conserved cysteine through the conserved F or W. Each record gives: D gene, J gene, V gene, clone size, CDR3 DNA, CDR3 protein. D genes are given only for firm matches. The listing skips clone size in some rows; elsewhere it reads once, few, many or a size class.

-,TRBJ1-4,TRBV18,-,TGTGCCAGCTCACCGGGGCAGGGATCTAATGAAAAACTGTTTTTT,CASSPGQGSNEKLFF
TRBD1,TRBJ1-1,TRBV7-9,-,TGTGCCGGGGACGGACAGGCGGACACTGAAGCTTTCTTT,CAGDGQADTEAFF
TRBD2,TRBJ2-3,TRBV30,-,TGTGCCTGGAGTTTAGCGGGGGGGCCTGGTACGCAGTATTTT,CAWSLAGGPGTQYF
-,TRBJ2-6,TRBV3-1/TRBV3-2,-,TGTGCCAGCAGCCTGGGGGGGCGAGGGGCCAACGTCCTGACTTTC,CASSLGGRGANVLTF
-,TRBJ2-7,TRBV6-5,-,TGTGCCAGCAGGGAGATTGGCCGAAGTGGTGAGCAGTACTTC,CASREIGRSGEQYF
-,TRBJ2-1,TRBV2,-,TGTGCCTCCCGGGACTCTTACAATGAGCAGTTCTTC,CASRDSYNEQFF
TRBD1,TRBJ1-1,TRBV7-2,-,TGTGCCAGCAGCACCCGACAGGGGAACACTGAAGCTTTCTTT,CASSTRQGNTEAFF
TRBD1,TRBJ1-2,TRBV3-1/TRBV3-2,once,TGTGCCAGCAGCCAAGATGCAAGTCAGGGGGATGGCTACACCTTC,CASSQDASQGDGYTF
-,TRBJ1-2,TRBV6-5,-,TGTGCCAGCCGACAGGAGTCCTATGGCTACACCTTC,CASRQESYGYTF
-,TRBJ1-6,TRBV7-8,-,TGTGCCAGCAGCTTAACCAGGGTTGGTAATTCACCCCTCCACTTT,CASSLTRVGNSPLHF
TRBD1,TRBJ1-2,TRBV19,-,TGTGCCAGTAGTGCCCGAGACAGGGGGCGTTATGGCTACACCTTC,CASSARDRGRYGYTF
-,TRBJ2-5,TRBV18,-,TGTGCCAGCTCGGACACAGGGATTCGAGAGACCCAGTACTTC,CASSDTGIRETQYF
TRBD1,TRBJ1-5,TRBV6-2/TRBV6-3,-,TGTGCCAGCAGTGCCGATGGGACAGGCGTTTCGAATAGCAATCAGCCCCAGCATTTT,CASSADGTGVSNSNQPQHF
-,TRBJ2-7,TRBV15,-,TGTGCCACCAGCAGAGATCCGGAGTCTCTCTACGAGCAGTACTTC,CATSRDPESLYEQYF
-,TRBJ2-2,TRBV5-1,-,TGCGCCAGCAGCTTTTTGGGGGCGGCCACCGGGGAGCTGTTTTTT,CASSFLGAATGELFF
TRBD2,TRBJ2-5,TRBV9,-,TGTGCCAGCAGCGTAGGACCCGCGGGGGGAGAAGAGACCCAGTACTTC,CASSVGPAGGEETQYF
-,TRBJ1-5,TRBV19,-,TGTGCCAGTTCCCGAGCAGGGTTCAATCAGCCCCAGCATTTT,CASSRAGFNQPQHF
TRBD1,TRBJ1-2,TRBV6-2/TRBV6-3,-,TGTGCCAGCAGTCTCCGGACAGGGGGCGGCTATGGCTACACCTTC,CASSLRTGGGYGYTF
TRBD1,TRBJ2-7,TRBV7-2,-,TGTGCCAGCAGCCCCTGGACAGGGGGCTACGAGCAGTACTTC,CASSPWTGGYEQYF
-,TRBJ1-1,TRBV5-1,once,TGCGCCAGCAGCTTGGTTTCCCCGGGCACTGAAGCTTTCTTT,CASSLVSPGTEAFF
-,TRBJ1-1,TRBV10-3,once,TGTGCCATCAGCCAATCGTCGGGACAACCCGAGAGGGGAGCTTTCTTT,CAISQSSGQPERGAFF
TRBD2,TRBJ2-5,TRBV5-6,-,TGTGCCAGCAGCTTGGTAAAGGGACTAGTTCAAGAGACCCAGTACTTC,CASSLVKGLVQETQYF
-,TRBJ1-1,TRBV6-5,-,TGTGCCAGCAGATATCCGGAGGGCGAAGCTGAAGCTTTCTTT,CASRYPEGEAEAFF
-,TRBJ1-1,TRBV6-5,few,TGTGCCAGCAGGCCAGGGTCGAACACTGAAGCTTTCTTT,CASRPGSNTEAFF
-,TRBJ1-1,TRBV11-2,-,TGTGCCAGCAGCCCCTCGGGGGGTCGGACTGAAGCTTTCTTT,CASSPSGGRTEAFF
-,TRBJ1-2,TRBV24-1,-,TGTGCCACCCAGGGTCCACTGGACTATGGCTACACCTTC,CATQGPLDYGYTF
-,TRBJ1-2,TRBV12-5,-,TGTGCTAGTGGTTCGTTAGGGGGCTATGGCTACACCTTC,CASGSLGGYGYTF
-,TRBJ1-1,TRBV6-5,-,TGTGCCAGCTTAGGGACATCTGGAGCTTTCTTT,CASLGTSGAFF
-,TRBJ2-5,TRBV11-3,once,TGTGCCAGCAGCCCGGGGGAGACCCAGTACTTC,CASSPGETQYF
TRBD1,TRBJ2-7,TRBV2,-,TGTGCCAGCAGACCACAGGGGGCGAGCTCCTACGAGCAGTACTTC,CASRPQGASSYEQYF
TRBD2,TRBJ2-1,TRBV27,-,TGTGCCAGCAGTCCGCCCAGCGGGGAAGGCAATGAGCAGTTCTTC,CASSPPSGEGNEQFF
TRBD1,TRBJ2-7,TRBV29-1,-,TGCAGCGTTGAAGCCGGGACAGGGACCTACGAGCAGTACTTC,CSVEAGTGTYEQYF
TRBD1,TRBJ1-2,TRBV5-1,-,TGCGCCAGCAGCTTGGTAGTCCAGGGGGACTATGGCTACACCTTC,CASSLVVQGDYGYTF
-,TRBJ1-2,TRBV27,few,TGTGCCAGCAGTCTCGGTAGGGGGGGGGACTATGGCTACACCTTC,CASSLGRGGDYGYTF
-,TRBJ1-1,TRBV30,few,TGTGCCTGGAGTATAGCGGTGGAAGCTTTCTTT,CAWSIAVEAFF
-,TRBJ1-5,TRBV16,-,TGTGCCAGCAGCCAATCGGTCAGGGGAGTAAATCAGCCCCAGCATTTT,CASSQSVRGVNQPQHF
TRBD1,TRBJ1-1,TRBV19,-,TGTGCCAGTAGTAGGCCGACAGGGGGGAACACTGAAGCTTTCTTT,CASSRPTGGNTEAFF